Sequencing of this TCR beta chain was carried out in a study of CD8+CD57+ T cells in acquired aplastic anemia. General observations from the study: Some 30 shared CD8+ CDR3s appeared highly expressed within patients' immunodominant clones.

Profiling of TCR beta VDJ combinations and CDR3 sequences used genomic DNA as template. One entry per CDR3 protein results from TCRdb running MiXCR on the reads. In the table there are about 210,000 distinct CDR3 sequences, around 63% of which are singletons. To note about this clonotype: Its antigen is unknown. Sequence at one end of the junction differs from germline and may be a read error.

CDR3 length: 14 residues. Germline assignment: CDR1 SGHVS and CDR2 FQNEAQ. The V gene is TRBV7-8, the J gene TRBJ2-7; 8 bases are shared with TRBD2. The specimen was sorted CD4+, CD8+, or CD8+CD57+ T cells (not recorded which) from PBMCs. The receptor comes from a human donor in good health. CDR3 coding DNA: TGTGCCAGCAGCCCGTTAGCGGGATCCTCCGAGCAGTACTTC. Amino acid sequence: CASSPLAGSSEQYF.